A selection of T cell receptor beta chains follows, all from one sample in a study of cytomegalovirus exposure and HLA in healthy donors. TCRdb keeps only in-frame clones here, not all; method: immunoSEQ multiplex PCR. The sample has 150,000 to 200,000 clones; roughly 80% are singletons. Sequencing input: PBMCs. The receptors derive from a male donor in good health and CMV-seropositive. The CDR3 runs from the conserved cysteine through the conserved F or W. D genes are given only for firm matches. Size is stated for part of the rows, as once, few or many counts, or as a class when the clone is expanded.

V: TRBV28
D: -
J: TRBJ2-1
size: -
CDR3: CASSLSAGPAGGGLF
DNA: TGTGCCAGCAGTTTATCGGCGGGTCCCGCTGGGGGGGGGCTCTTC

V: TRBV7-8
D: -
J: TRBJ1-5
size: once
CDR3: CASSLAGNWGEQPQHF
DNA: TGTGCCAGCAGCTTAGCGGGCAATTGGGGAGAACAGCCCCAGCATTTT

V: TRBV30
D: -
J: TRBJ1-4
size: -
CDR3: CAWSVGGSNEKLFF
DNA: TGTGCCTGGAGTGTGGGGGGGTCTAATGAAAAACTGTTTTTT

V: TRBV7-7
D: -
J: TRBJ1-1
size: -
CDR3: CASSPHSGTEAFF
DNA: TGTGCTAGCAGCCCACATTCAGGGACTGAAGCTTTCTTT

V: TRBV5-1
D: -
J: TRBJ2-1
size: once
CDR3: CASSLANSGPSEQFF
DNA: TGCGCCAGCAGCTTGGCAAACTCTGGCCCTAGTGAGCAGTTCTTC

V: TRBV25-1
D: -
J: TRBJ2-7
size: -
CDR3: CASSDSGRIYEQYF
DNA: TGTGCCAGCAGTGATAGCGGTCGAATCTACGAGCAGTACTTC

V: TRBV9
D: TRBD1
J: TRBJ2-7
size: -
CDR3: CASSVGPGGDEQYF
DNA: TGTGCCAGCAGCGTAGGCCCAGGGGGCGACGAGCAGTACTTC

V: TRBV4-1
D: -
J: TRBJ2-7
size: -
CDR3: CASSQTTSSSYEQYF
DNA: TGCGCCAGCAGCCAAACGACTTCTAGCTCCTACGAGCAGTACTTC

V: TRBV28
D: TRBD1
J: TRBJ1-3
size: -
CDR3: CASSGQGARNTIYF
DNA: TGTGCCAGCAGTGGACAGGGGGCGCGAAACACCATATATTTT

V: TRBV19
D: -
J: TRBJ2-2
size: -
CDR3: CASTTHTNTGELFF
DNA: TGTGCCAGTACAACACACACGAACACCGGGGAGCTGTTTTTT

V: TRBV13
D: TRBD1
J: TRBJ2-7
size: few
CDR3: CASSSDRGRYEQYF
DNA: TGTGCCAGCAGCTCCGACAGGGGCCGGTACGAGCAGTACTTC

V: TRBV19
D: -
J: TRBJ1-4
size: -
CDR3: CASSIRGANEKLFF
DNA: TGTGCCAGTAGTATACGGGGAGCTAATGAAAAACTGTTTTTT

V: TRBV7-9
D: TRBD1
J: TRBJ2-6
size: once
CDR3: CASNGQGGSRLSGANVLTF
DNA: TGTGCCAGCAACGGACAGGGTGGAAGCCGACTCTCTGGGGCCAACGTCCTGACTTTC

V: TRBV30
D: -
J: TRBJ1-4
size: -
CDR3: CAWRKSGGREKLFF
DNA: TGTGCCTGGAGAAAGTCAGGAGGCAGGGAAAAACTGTTTTTT

V: TRBV15
D: TRBD1
J: TRBJ1-2
size: -
CDR3: CATSRLGTEGYTF
DNA: TGTGCCACCAGCCGGCTAGGGACAGAGGGCTACACCTTC

V: TRBV27
D: -
J: TRBJ2-7
size: once
CDR3: CASSLRAAGAHSSYEQYF
DNA: TGTGCCAGCAGTTTAAGGGCGGCTGGGGCCCACAGCTCCTACGAGCAGTACTTC